The entry below gives a single T cell receptor (beta chain) sequence along with its context. This clonotype has a count of ten or more. The clone's antigen remains unknown. Base quality data are lacking; no much larger clone is found one base away. This entry is derived from a study of T-cell reconstitution after alpha-beta-depleted transplantation in children listed by TCRdb under 2016. Notes on the research overall: Using TCR repertoire profiling, the study quantitatively followed how T-cell immune reconstitution unfolded in children after TCRalphabeta/CD19-depleted allogeneic hematopoietic cell transplantation. The investigation overall reported the following: The apparently early recovery of alphabetaT-cell counts about two months after transplant reportedly depended on only several hundred rapidly expanded clones that came from non-depleted graft cells. In some patients, the high TCRbeta diversity seen at day 60 was put down to recipient T cells and intrathymic progenitors that had survived conditioning. Over subsequent months, a decline in hyperexpanded clone frequencies was noted, and after one year, T-cell counts and TCRbeta diversity were mostly ascribed to newly produced T cells.

V loses 3 bases at its end and J loses 5 bases; junction bases beyond the gene matches: 2. According to the germline V gene (reference sequence), CDR1 reads DFQATT and CDR2 reads SNEGSKA. Spanning cysteine to phenylalanine, the CDR3 consists of 13 amino acids. The CDR3 DNA has 39 bases and is translated from base 1. The meaning of the sample's treatment or condition label: allogeneic hematopoietic cell transplantation with graft depleted of TCRalphabeta T cells and CD19 B cells. TCRalphabeta/CD19-depleted allogeneic hematopoietic cell grafts were given to the transplant recipients, all of whom were children. The protocol used for the library was PCR. TCRdb names Illumina HiSeq 2500 as the instrument used. Molecular barcoding was employed in the preparation of TCR libraries, with unique molecular identifiers being used to normalize TCRbeta repertoire quantification. The public reads were reprocessed in TCRdb via fastp at Q25 and MiXCR, keeping in-frame beta chains. For every CDR3 protein sequence, its rows merge into one entry that carries the most common genes and DNA. Recorded for this sample are approximately 300,000 distinct CDR3 sequences; about 9.9% of them occurred a single time. The ten largest make up about 20% of the sample.

The sequence was obtained from a male patient between 2 and 10 years old who had a stem cell transplant for chronic granulomatous disease, so the T cells may come from the graft donor. The sequence is built from TRBV20-1 and TRBJ2-2, with 8 junctional bases fitting TRBD1. This material consisted of peripheral blood, taken 180 days after TCRalphabeta/CD19-depleted stem cell transplant. The CDR3 in this case is CSARQGATGELFF. The nucleotide sequence reads as follows: TGCAGTGCTAGGCAGGGGGCTACCGGGGAGCTGTTTTTT.